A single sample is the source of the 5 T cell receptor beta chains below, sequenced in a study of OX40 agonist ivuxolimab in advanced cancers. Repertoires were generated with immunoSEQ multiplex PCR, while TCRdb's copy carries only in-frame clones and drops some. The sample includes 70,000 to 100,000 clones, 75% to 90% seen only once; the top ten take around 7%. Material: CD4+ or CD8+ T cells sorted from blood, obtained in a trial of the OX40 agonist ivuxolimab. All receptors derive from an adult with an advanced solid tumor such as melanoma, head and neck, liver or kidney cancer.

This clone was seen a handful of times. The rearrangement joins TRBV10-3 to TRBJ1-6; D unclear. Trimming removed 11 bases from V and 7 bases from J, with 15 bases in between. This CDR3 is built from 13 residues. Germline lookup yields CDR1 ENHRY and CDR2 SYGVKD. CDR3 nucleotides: TGTGCCGTGTCCAACATGGGAAATTCACCCCTCCACTTT. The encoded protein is CAVSNMGNSPLHF.

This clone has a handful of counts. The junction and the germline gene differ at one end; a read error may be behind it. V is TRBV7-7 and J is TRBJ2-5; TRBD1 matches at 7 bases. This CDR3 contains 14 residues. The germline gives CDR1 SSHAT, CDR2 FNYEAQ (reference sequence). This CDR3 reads CASSLMPGGETQYF. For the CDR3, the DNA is TGTGCTAGCAGCTTAATGCCAGGGGGAGAGACCCAGTACTTC.

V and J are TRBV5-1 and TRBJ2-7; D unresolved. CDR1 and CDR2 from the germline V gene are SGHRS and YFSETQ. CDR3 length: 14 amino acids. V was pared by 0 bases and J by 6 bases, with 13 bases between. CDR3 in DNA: TGCGCCAGCAGCTTGGGCCCCCGAGGCGGCGAGCAGTACTTC. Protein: CASSLGPRGGEQYF.

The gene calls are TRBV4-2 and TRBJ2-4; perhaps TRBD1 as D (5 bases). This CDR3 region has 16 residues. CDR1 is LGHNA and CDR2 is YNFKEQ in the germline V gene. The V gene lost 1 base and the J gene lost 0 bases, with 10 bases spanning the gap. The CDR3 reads CASSQADTVAKNIQYF. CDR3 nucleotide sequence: TGTGCCAGCAGCCAAGCGGACACCGTAGCCAAAAACATTCAGTACTTC.

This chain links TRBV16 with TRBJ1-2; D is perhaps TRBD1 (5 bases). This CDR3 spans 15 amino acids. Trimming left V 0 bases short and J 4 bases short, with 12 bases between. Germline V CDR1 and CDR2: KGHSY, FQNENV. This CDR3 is CASSQSWDGSYGYTF. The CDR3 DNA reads TGTGCCAGCAGCCAATCGTGGGACGGGAGCTATGGCTACACCTTC.